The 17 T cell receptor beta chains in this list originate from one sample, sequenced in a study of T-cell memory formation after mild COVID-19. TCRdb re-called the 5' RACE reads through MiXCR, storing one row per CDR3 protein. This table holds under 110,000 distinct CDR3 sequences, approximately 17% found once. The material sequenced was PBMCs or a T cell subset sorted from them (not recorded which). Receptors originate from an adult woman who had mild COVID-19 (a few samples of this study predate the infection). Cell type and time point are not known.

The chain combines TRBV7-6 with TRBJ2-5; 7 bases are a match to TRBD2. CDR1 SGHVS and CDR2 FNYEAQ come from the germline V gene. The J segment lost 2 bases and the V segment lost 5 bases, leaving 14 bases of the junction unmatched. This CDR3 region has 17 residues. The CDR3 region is CASSQYYRLRGQETQYF. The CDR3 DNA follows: TGTGCCAGCAGCCAATATTACCGCTTGCGGGGGCAAGAGACCCAGTACTTC. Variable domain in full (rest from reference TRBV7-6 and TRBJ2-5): GAGVSQSPRYKVTKRGQDVALRCDPISGHVSLYWYRQALGQGPEFLTYFNYEAQQDKSGLPNDRFSAERPEGSISTLTIQRTEQRDSAMYRCASSQYYRLRGQETQYFGPGTRLLVL.

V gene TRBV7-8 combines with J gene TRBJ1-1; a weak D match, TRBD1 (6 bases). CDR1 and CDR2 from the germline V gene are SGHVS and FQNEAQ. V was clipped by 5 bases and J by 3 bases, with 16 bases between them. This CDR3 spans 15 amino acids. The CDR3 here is CASSHPRGEYTEAFF. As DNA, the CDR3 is TGTGCCAGCAGCCACCCTAGGGGGGAATACACTGAAGCTTTCTTT.

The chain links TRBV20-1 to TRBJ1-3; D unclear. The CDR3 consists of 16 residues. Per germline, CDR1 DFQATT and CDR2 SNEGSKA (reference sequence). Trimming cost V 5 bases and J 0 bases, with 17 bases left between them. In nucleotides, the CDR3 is TGCAGTGCTCCTGTCTCGGACGGAATCTCTGGAAACACCATATATTTT. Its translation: CSAPVSDGISGNTIYF.

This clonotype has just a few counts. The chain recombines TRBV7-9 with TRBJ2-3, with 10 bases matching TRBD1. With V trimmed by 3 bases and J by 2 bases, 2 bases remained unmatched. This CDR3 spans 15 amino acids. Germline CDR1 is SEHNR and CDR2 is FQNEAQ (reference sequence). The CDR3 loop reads CASSFGTGATDTQYF. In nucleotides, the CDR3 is TGTGCCAGCAGCTTCGGGACAGGGGCCACAGATACGCAGTATTTT.

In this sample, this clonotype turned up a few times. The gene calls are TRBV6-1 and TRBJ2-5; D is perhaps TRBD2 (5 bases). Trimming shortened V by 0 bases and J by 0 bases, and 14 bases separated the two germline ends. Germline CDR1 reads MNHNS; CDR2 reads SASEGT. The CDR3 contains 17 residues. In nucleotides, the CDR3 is TGTGCCAGCAGTGAAGCCGGGATAGGTCAATACCAAGAGACCCAGTACTTC. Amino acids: CASSEAGIGQYQETQYF.

The CDR3 bases are TGTGCCAGCAGTTTAGTAGGTGCAACTGAAGCTTTCTTT. Translating it yields CASSLVGATEAFF. The rearrangement uses TRBV12-3 or TRBV12-4 and TRBJ1-1; D uncertain. V lost 1 base and J 5 bases, leaving 8 bases between the germline ends. The CDR3 is made up of 13 amino acids.

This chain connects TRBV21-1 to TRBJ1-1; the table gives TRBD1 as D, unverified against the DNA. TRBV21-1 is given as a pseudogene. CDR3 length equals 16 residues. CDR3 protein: CASSLGGGLINTEAFF. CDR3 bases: TGTGCCAGCAGCTTGGGAGGGGGCTTGATTAACACTGAAGCTTTCTTT.

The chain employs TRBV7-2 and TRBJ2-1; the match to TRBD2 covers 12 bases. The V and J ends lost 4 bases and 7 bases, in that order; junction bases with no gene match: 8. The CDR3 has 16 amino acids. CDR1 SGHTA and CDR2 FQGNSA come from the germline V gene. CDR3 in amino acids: CASSSPSGRASNEQFF. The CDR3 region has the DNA TGTGCCAGCAGCTCACCTAGCGGGAGGGCCTCTAATGAGCAGTTCTTC.

In DNA form, the CDR3 reads TGTGCCAGCAGCGTATACGCAGGGGAGGCGTACGAGCAGTACTTC. Amino acids: CASSVYAGEAYEQYF. This sequence joins TRBV9 and TRBJ2-7; the D gene could be TRBD1 or TRBD2 (6 bases each). This CDR3 is built from 15 residues. The germline V gene encodes CDR1 SGDLS and CDR2 YYNGEE. V was cut by 1 base and J by 4 bases, with 15 bases left in between.

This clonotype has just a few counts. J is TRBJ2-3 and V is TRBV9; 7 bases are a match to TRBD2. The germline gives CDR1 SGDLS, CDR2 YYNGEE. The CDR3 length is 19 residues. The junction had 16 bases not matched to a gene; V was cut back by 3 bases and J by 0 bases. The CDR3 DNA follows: TGTGCCAGCAGCGACTCCGGGACTAATATCGGGATTAGCACAGATACGCAGTATTTT. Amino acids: CASSDSGTNIGISTDTQYF.

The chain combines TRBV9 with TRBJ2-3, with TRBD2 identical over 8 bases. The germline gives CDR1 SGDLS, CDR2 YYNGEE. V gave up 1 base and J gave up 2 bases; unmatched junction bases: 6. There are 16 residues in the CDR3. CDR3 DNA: TGTGCCAGCAGCGTATTCAGCGGGGGCTACACAGATACGCAGTATTTT. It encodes CASSVFSGGYTDTQYF.

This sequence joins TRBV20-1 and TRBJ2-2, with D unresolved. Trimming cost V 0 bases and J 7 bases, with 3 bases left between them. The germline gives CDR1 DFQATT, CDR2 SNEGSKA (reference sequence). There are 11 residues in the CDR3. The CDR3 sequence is CSARDLGELFF. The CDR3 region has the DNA TGCAGTGCTAGAGACCTCGGGGAGCTGTTTTTT.

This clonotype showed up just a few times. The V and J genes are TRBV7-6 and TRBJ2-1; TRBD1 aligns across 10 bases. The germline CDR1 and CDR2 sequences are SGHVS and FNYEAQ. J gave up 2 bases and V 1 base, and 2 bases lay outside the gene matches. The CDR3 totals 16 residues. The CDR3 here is CASSLETGGAYNEQFF. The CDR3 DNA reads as TGTGCCAGCAGCTTAGAGACAGGGGGCGCCTACAATGAGCAGTTCTTC.

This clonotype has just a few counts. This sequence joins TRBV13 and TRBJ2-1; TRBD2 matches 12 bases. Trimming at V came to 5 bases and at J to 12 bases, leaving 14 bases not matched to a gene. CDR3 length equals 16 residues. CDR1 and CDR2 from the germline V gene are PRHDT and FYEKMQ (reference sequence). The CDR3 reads CASSHPLAGGPDGQFF. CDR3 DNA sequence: TGTGCCAGCAGCCACCCTCTAGCGGGAGGGCCGGATGGGCAGTTCTTC.

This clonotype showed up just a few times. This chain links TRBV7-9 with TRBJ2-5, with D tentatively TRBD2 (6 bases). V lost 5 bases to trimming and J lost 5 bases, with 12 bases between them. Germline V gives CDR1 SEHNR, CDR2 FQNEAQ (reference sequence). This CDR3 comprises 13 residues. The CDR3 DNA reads TGTGCCAGCAGCCCGACTAGTGACGAGACCCAGTACTTC. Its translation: CASSPTSDETQYF.

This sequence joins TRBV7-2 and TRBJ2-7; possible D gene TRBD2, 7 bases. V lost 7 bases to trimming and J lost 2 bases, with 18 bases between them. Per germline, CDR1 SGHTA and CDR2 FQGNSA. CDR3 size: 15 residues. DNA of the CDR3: TGTGCCAGCACCCCAGGCGGGGGCGCGCCCTACGAGCAGTACTTC. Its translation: CASTPGGGAPYEQYF.

The CDR3 DNA reads as TGTGCCAGCAGTCTAGCGGGGGCCGGGGAGCTGTTTTTT. This encodes CASSLAGAGELFF. V is TRBV6-5 and J is TRBJ2-2, with TRBD2 identical over 10 bases. In germline, CDR1 is MNHEY, CDR2 SVGAGI. Unmatched junction bases numbered 0, after V lost 5 bases and J lost 6 bases. The CDR3 has 13 amino acids.